A selection of T cell receptor beta chains follows, all from one sample in a study of T cells in localized non-small cell lung cancer. Profiling relied on immunoSEQ multiplex PCR, and the TCRdb table lists in-frame clones only, not all of them. The data show 8,200 or so clones, around 56% seen once. Sequencing was performed on lymph node tissue, taken before any cancer treatment. These receptors originate from a male donor at least 60 years old with stage I squamous cell lung carcinoma. The CDR3 runs from the conserved cysteine through the conserved F or W. A D gene is named only where the DNA matches it firmly.

>TRBJ1-2|TRBV6-8|-
CASSPLSSYGYTF
>TRBJ2-1|TRBV29-1|TRBD1
CSVRGGQGTNEQFF
>TRBJ2-7|TRBV19|TRBD2
CASSFGTSGQSYEQYF
>TRBJ1-5|TRBV4-1|-
CASSQGLRGGQPQHF
>TRBJ2-7|TRBV30|-
CAWSVTGTYYAGQYF
>TRBJ1-1|TRBV6-8|TRBD1
CASRTGTGASMNTEAFF
>TRBJ2-5|TRBV7-2|-
CASTLDVQETQYF
>TRBJ1-1|TRBV6-1|-
CASSEAGAGAFGFRAFF
>TRBJ1-1|TRBV30|-
CAWSAQNLGNTEAFF
>TRBJ1-2|TRBV25-1|TRBD1
CASSADRGLGGYTF
>TRBJ1-2|TRBV11-3|TRBD1
CASSFPGTVNGYTF
>TRBJ2-7|TRBV19|TRBD1
CASTLPGGRSYEQYF
>TRBJ1-1|TRBV29-1|TRBD1
CSVEATGAGTEAFF
>TRBJ2-1|TRBV14|-
CASSPPAGRGFF
>TRBJ1-3|TRBV30|-
CAWSNWEIGNTIYF
>TRBJ1-4|TRBV1|-
CASSQGSGGRAGNEKLFF
>TRBJ1-3|TRBV28|-
CASSLFGGRSGNTIYF
>TRBJ1-3|TRBV6-8|TRBD1
CASNRDRGNTIYF
>TRBJ2-7|TRBV4-1|-
CASSPAGTAYEQYF
>TRBJ1-5|TRBV15|TRBD1
CATSRSGTGVQPQHF
>TRBJ1-5|TRBV18|-
CASSPTKGKNNQPQHF
>TRBJ2-7|TRBV9|-
CASSVAGGLGGAYEQYF
>TRBJ2-5|TRBV19|-
CASKPGGSRETQYF
>TRBJ1-2|TRBV28|-
CASSLYRDFYGYTF
>TRBJ2-2|TRBV6-8|TRBD2
CASGVGRAAGELFF
>TRBJ2-2|TRBV7-2|TRBD1
CASSLRDRLLTGELFF
>TRBJ2-1|TRBV14|TRBD2
CASSQDRRLAGGQRTNEQFF
>TRBJ1-1|TRBV6-7|-
CASSYSRTANTEAFF
>TRBJ2-5|TRBV10-2|TRBD2
CASSDDLAGGQETQYF
>TRBJ2-3|TRBV11-1|-
CASSLNGRTDTQYF
>TRBJ1-1|TRBV11-3|-
CASSQRRGNTEAFF
>TRBJ1-5|TRBV28|-
CASSLVGYQPQHF
>TRBJ2-3|TRBV28|-
CASSLRGGSHTDTQYF
>TRBJ1-4|TRBV6-8|-
CASSGRLNPRANEKLFF
>TRBJ2-1|TRBV2|TRBD2
CASSVGGRAGEQFF
>TRBJ2-6|TRBV6-8|-
CASYRDPMLSAGANVLTF
>TRBJ2-1|TRBV18|-
CASSPSSHTYNEQFF
>TRBJ1-2|TRBV30|TRBD1
CACPGGGGYGYTF
>TRBJ1-3|TRBV6-8|-
CASSPTLQNTIYF
>TRBJ2-5|TRBV29-1|TRBD2
CSSHGTSGGGETQYF
>TRBJ2-1|TRBV9|-
CASSVVAGRANEQFF
>TRBJ2-1|TRBV19|TRBD2
CASSGRSSGSGNEQFF
>TRBJ1-5|TRBV19|-
CASRGSNQPQHF
>TRBJ2-1|TRBV6-8|-
CAISRERVKVNEQFF
>TRBJ2-3|TRBV29-1|TRBD2
CSGNSAGGPHTQYF
>TRBJ2-1|TRBV29-1|-
CSVVGLRENEQFF
>TRBJ2-1|TRBV12-5|-
CASGRVDEQFF
>TRBJ2-1|TRBV18|-
CASSPAQISYNEQFF
>TRBJ2-6|TRBV30|TRBD1
CAYSTGGRGGANVLTF
>TRBJ1-2|TRBV11-3|TRBD1
CASSASGTGHANYGYTF
>TRBJ1-1|TRBV11-3|-
CASSRRNRLGTEAFF
>TRBJ1-3|TRBV28|-
CASSLGGRVNTIYF
>TRBJ2-3|TRBV29-1|-
CSVEVHGGTDTQYF
>TRBJ2-3|TRBV10-2|-
CASSAGAYSTDTQYF
>TRBJ2-7|TRBV6-8|TRBD2
CASSSLAGGTYEQYF
>TRBJ2-1|TRBV9|TRBD2
CASSEGLAGYNEQFF
>TRBJ2-7|TRBV19|-
CASSIGSGYEQYF
>TRBJ2-7|TRBV6-8|-
CASSYSTGRFTYEQYF
>TRBJ2-7|TRBV9|TRBD1
CASSVGQGGEQYF
>TRBJ2-1|TRBV9|-
CASSLAEKSYNEQFF